The next 24 T cell receptor beta chains were all read from a single sample in a study of neurological immune-mediated disorders. TCRdb passed the 5' RACE reads through MiXCR, listing each CDR3 protein once. Of 55,000 to 70,000 distinct CDR3 sequences listed, roughly 10% were seen once; the top ten hold approximately 1.8%. The sequenced material came from PBMCs. The receptors were gathered from a man between 60 and 75 years old in good health.

This clonotype was counted ten times or more. The chain uses TRBV28 and TRBJ1-6, with D unresolved. CDR3 length: 14 residues. V was trimmed by 6 bases and J by 9 bases, leaving 15 bases between them. Per the germline V gene, CDR1 is MDHEN and CDR2 is SYDVKM. The CDR3 DNA reads TGTGCCAGCAGCCCCGGTTCGGAATCTTCACCCCTCCACTTT. It codes for CASSPGSESSPLHF. Together with reference TRBV28 and TRBJ1-6, the CDR3 gives the full variable domain: DVKVTQSSRYLVKRTGEKVFLECVQDMDHENMFWYRQDPGLGLRLIYFSYDVKMKEKGDIPEGYSVSREKKERFSLILESASTNQTSMYLCASSPGSESSPLHFGNGTRLTVT.

This clonotype was counted many times. This sequence joins TRBV19 and TRBJ2-7; TRBD1 matches 9 bases. Germline values: CDR1 LNHDA, CDR2 SQIVND (reference sequence). CDR3 length equals 15 residues. The trim removed 6 bases at V and 6 bases at J, leaving 12 bases unmatched. The CDR3 here is CASSLTRQGESEQYF. CDR3 in DNA: TGTGCCAGTAGCCTTACTAGACAGGGGGAATCCGAGCAGTACTTC.

This clonotype occurred many times. The chain joins TRBV20-1 to TRBJ1-5; D ambiguous. This CDR3 has 12 amino acids. Deletions cut 3 bases from V and 6 bases from J, with 9 bases between. CDR1 is DFQATT, CDR2 SNEGSKA, per germline (reference sequence). This chain's CDR3 is CSASRRGQPQHF. The CDR3, as DNA: TGCAGTGCTAGCCGCAGAGGTCAGCCCCAGCATTTT.

This clonotype has a count of ten or more. The genes are TRBV15 and TRBJ2-5; 7 bases are shared with TRBD1. Germline V lookup: CDR1 LNHNV, CDR2 YYDKDF (reference sequence). The CDR3 contains 14 residues. V was pared by 5 bases and J by 1 base, with 4 bases of the junction left unmatched. DNA for the CDR3: TGTGCCACCAGCCCTAGGACAGGCCAAGAGACCCAGTACTTC. Translating it yields CATSPRTGQETQYF.

There are many counts of this clonotype. The chain couples TRBV29-1 to TRBJ1-2, with D perhaps TRBD1 (5 bases). This CDR3 comprises 12 residues. V lost 3 bases to trimming and J lost 8 bases, with 13 bases between them. Germline lookup yields CDR1 SQVTM and CDR2 ANQGSEA. The CDR3 is CSVEGQTRGYTF. DNA of the CDR3: TGCAGCGTTGAGGGGCAAACCAGGGGCTACACCTTC. Complete variable domain (other parts from reference TRBV29-1 and TRBJ1-2): SAVISQKPSRDICQRGTSLTIQCQVDSQVTMMFWYRQQPGQSLTLIATANQGSEATYESGFVIDKFPISRPNLTFSTLTVSNMSPEDSSIYLCSVEGQTRGYTFGSGTRLTVV.

This clonotype was detected ten times or more. The rearrangement links TRBV5-1 to TRBJ2-5, with 9 positions matching TRBD1. The germline V gene encodes CDR1 SGHRS and CDR2 YFSETQ. V dropped 5 bases and J dropped 4; count of bases not matched to a gene: 0. CDR3 size: 12 residues. CDR3 in amino acids: CASRQGAETQYF. CDR3 sequence (DNA): TGCGCCAGCAGACAGGGGGCAGAGACCCAGTACTTC.

The chain has TRBV29-1 and TRBJ2-7, with D perhaps matching TRBD1 (6 bases). Germline loops: CDR1 SQVTM, CDR2 ANQGSEA. This CDR3 is built from 12 residues. CDR3 nucleotide sequence: TGCGTGGGGGACATCGGCTCCTACGAGCAGTACTTC. It encodes CVGDIGSYEQYF.

This clonotype appeared many times. V and J are TRBV20-1 and TRBJ1-4; no clear D. The CDR3 sequence is 15 residues long. V was clipped by 3 bases and J by 8 bases, with 19 bases between them. Germline V lookup: CDR1 DFQATT, CDR2 SNEGSKA (reference sequence). Here the CDR3 DNA reads TGCAGTGCTAGGAAGAGGTCGGGCTTAAGCGAAAAACTGTTTTTT. This translates into CSARKRSGLSEKLFF.

This clonotype showed up many times. The J gene is TRBJ1-1, the V gene TRBV7-8; tentative D call: TRBD1 (6 bases). Germline V gene lookup returns CDR1 SGHVS and CDR2 FQNEAQ. The CDR3 consists of 14 residues. Between the trimmed V and J ends, which lost 5 bases and 6 bases, there was a span of 16 bases. The CDR3 DNA follows: TGTGCCAGCAGCCCCCTGGGGGCTGGGGCTGAAGCTTTCTTT. It encodes CASSPLGAGAEAFF.

This clonotype was counted at least ten times. The rearrangement joins TRBV2 to TRBJ2-2; D uncertain. Looked up from germline, CDR1 is SNHLY and CDR2 is FYNNEI. The CDR3 is made up of 14 amino acids. Trimming removed 6 bases from V and 4 bases from J, with 12 bases in between. CDR3 loop: CASRTDRTTGELFF. DNA of the CDR3: TGTGCCAGCAGAACGGATCGTACCACCGGGGAGCTGTTTTTT.

This clonotype was counted many times. The V and J genes are TRBV3-1 and TRBJ2-3; no reliable D call. Germline CDR1 reads LGHDT; CDR2 reads YNNKEL (reference sequence). V lost 0 bases, J lost 10 bases, and 8 bases lay in between. The CDR3 sequence is 12 residues long. CDR3 bases: TGTGCCAGCAGCCAAGAGGCTAGTGCGCAGTATTTT. This translates into CASSQEASAQYF.

There are many counts of this clonotype. The chain is built from TRBV7-8 and TRBJ1-2, with TRBD1 as a possible D gene (6 bases). Germline CDR1 is SGHVS and CDR2 is FQNEAQ. This CDR3 has 13 residues. Trimming removed 9 bases from V and 4 bases from J, with 15 bases in between. CDR3 nucleotides: TGTGCCAGTATGGGCAGGGACATCTATGGCTACACCTTC. Translating gives CASMGRDIYGYTF.

This clonotype showed up many times. The chain has TRBV12-3 or TRBV12-4 and TRBJ1-2, with a possible D match to TRBD1 (5 bases). V was pared by 6 bases and J by 8 bases, with 19 bases between. The CDR3 runs to 14 residues. CDR3 region: CASRPQGTLGGYTF. The CDR3 coding sequence is TGTGCCAGCAGGCCGCAGGGAACCCTCGGCGGCTACACCTTC.

This clonotype occurred a few times. The chain is built from TRBV10-3 and TRBJ1-6; 11 bases are a match to TRBD1. CDR1 and CDR2 from the germline V gene are ENHRY and SYGVKD. The V and J ends lost 6 bases and 10 bases, in that order; junction bases with no gene match: 8. The CDR3 covers 15 residues. DNA for the CDR3: TGTGCCATCAGGGATCTTGGGACAGGGGGATCACCCCTCCACTTT. Its translation: CAIRDLGTGGSPLHF.

The gene calls are TRBV3-1 and TRBJ1-5; D possibly corresponds to TRBD1 (5 bases). Germline values: CDR1 LGHDT, CDR2 YNNKEL (reference sequence). CDR3 length: 17 amino acids. The germline V and J ends were trimmed by 0 bases and 5 bases, with 17 bases remaining between them. CDR3 protein: CASSQDSGTGTHQPQHF. The CDR3 DNA follows: TGTGCCAGCAGCCAAGATAGTGGGACCGGGACCCATCAGCCCCAGCATTTT.

In this sample, this clonotype turned up many times. The chain links TRBV6-6 to TRBJ2-7; 11 positions match TRBD2. The J segment lost 5 bases and the V segment lost 6 bases, leaving 9 bases of the junction unmatched. CDR3 length equals 15 residues. Germline lookup yields CDR1 MNHNY and CDR2 SVGAGI (reference sequence). CDR3 residues: CASSQTSGVVDEQYF. CDR3 nucleotides: TGTGCCAGCAGCCAGACTAGCGGGGTTGTAGACGAGCAGTACTTC.

This clonotype has ten or more counts. The chain uses TRBV29-1 and TRBJ2-1; 11 bases are shared with TRBD2. Germline V CDR1 and CDR2: SQVTM, ANQGSEA. The trim removed 0 bases at V and 15 bases at J, leaving 7 bases unmatched. The CDR3 is made up of 13 amino acids. The CDR3 region is CSVEEKGLAVLFF. DNA of the CDR3: TGCAGCGTTGAAGAAAAGGGACTAGCGGTGCTGTTCTTC.

This clonotype has a count of ten or more. The chain links TRBV10-3 to TRBJ1-1, with a tentative D call TRBD1 (5 bases). The V end lost 5 bases, the J end lost 0 bases, and 7 bases lay between the germline ends. The germline V gene encodes CDR1 ENHRY and CDR2 SYGVKD. The CDR3 totals 13 residues. The CDR3 DNA sequence: TGTGCCATCAGTAAGGACATGAACACTGAAGCTTTCTTT. Its protein is CAISKDMNTEAFF.

This clonotype came up many times. V usage is TRBV7-2 and J usage is TRBJ1-5; D unclear. The CDR3 contains 15 residues. V was cut by 5 bases and J by 5 bases, with 16 bases left in between. Germline V gene lookup returns CDR1 SGHTA and CDR2 FQGNSA. For the CDR3, the DNA is TGTGCCAGCAGCCAGCGATGGGGAGCGGATCAGCCCCAGCATTTT. Its protein is CASSQRWGADQPQHF.

This clonotype was seen many times. The chain carries TRBV10-3 and TRBJ1-2; TRBD1 agrees at 10 bases. This CDR3 region has 14 residues. The V gene end was trimmed by 6 bases and the J gene end by 4 bases; junction bases not matched to a gene: 5. CDR1 is ENHRY, CDR2 SYGVKD, per germline. DNA of the CDR3: TGTGCCATCAGGGGGACAGGGGAAATCTATGGCTACACCTTC. It yields the protein CAIRGTGEIYGYTF.

This clonotype came up many times. The chain uses TRBV20-1 and TRBJ2-3; 10 nucleotides agree with TRBD2. Germline V gives CDR1 DFQATT, CDR2 SNEGSKA (reference sequence). The CDR3 extends over 15 amino acids. V gave up 2 bases and J gave up 5 bases; unmatched junction bases: 7. The CDR3 DNA sequence: TGCAGTGCTAGATCCCCGGGACTAGCGATAGATACGCAGTATTTT. It codes for CSARSPGLAIDTQYF.

This clonotype was seen repeatedly, ten times or more. The chain joins TRBV5-1 to TRBJ2-1, with TRBD2 matching over 16 bases. CDR1 and CDR2 (germline): SGHRS, YFSETQ. The V segment lost 3 bases and the J segment 2 bases; nucleotides outside the gene matches: 2. This CDR3 contains 17 residues. The CDR3 reads CASSSGTSGGAYNEQFF. The CDR3 nucleotides are TGCGCCAGCAGCTCAGGGACTAGCGGGGGGGCCTACAATGAGCAGTTCTTC.

Ten or more counts support this clonotype. The chain's CDR3 is CSAREQISNQPQHF. In DNA form, the CDR3 reads TGCAGTGCTAGAGAACAGATTAGCAATCAGCCCCAGCATTTT. This chain connects TRBV20-1 to TRBJ1-5; D ambiguous. Trimming cost V 0 bases and J 0 bases, with 6 bases left between them. The CDR3 loop spans 14 amino acids. CDR1 and CDR2 (germline): DFQATT, SNEGSKA (reference sequence).

This clonotype was seen at least ten times. The chain links TRBV7-8 to TRBJ1-4; perhaps TRBD1 as D (5 bases). The V gene lost 5 bases and the J gene lost 7 bases, with 17 bases spanning the gap. The CDR3 has 15 amino acids. The germline V gene has CDR1 SGHVS and CDR2 FQNEAQ. This CDR3 reads CASSPRQSSSEKLFF. The CDR3 DNA is TGTGCCAGCAGCCCGCGACAGTCGAGTTCTGAAAAACTGTTTTTT.